Following are 26 T cell receptor beta chains from one sample sequenced in a study of blood T cell repertoires in COVID-19. The method was immunoSEQ multiplex PCR; TCRdb's version includes in-frame clones alone and lacks a portion of them. The data show roughly 61,000 clones, more than 75% seen once. The specimen sequenced was peripheral blood. Every receptor here comes from a man aged 35 to 55 with active COVID-19.

The chain has TRBV28 and TRBJ2-2; a possible D gene is TRBD1 (5 bases). In germline, CDR1 is MDHEN, CDR2 SYDVKM. The CDR3 runs to 14 residues. Trimming pared 8 bases from V and 3 bases from J, leaving 13 bases between. The CDR3 region has the DNA TGTGCCAGCGGTCAGGTGGGGCACACCGGGGAGCTGTTTTTT. This sequence encodes CASGQVGHTGELFF.

In its sample, this clone was seen a few times. The V and J genes are TRBV2 and TRBJ2-5, with 11 bases that match TRBD1. The CDR3 runs to 16 residues. The V gene end was trimmed by 4 bases and the J gene end by 4 bases; junction bases not matched to a gene: 8. Germline V CDR1 and CDR2: SNHLY, FYNNEI. In nucleotides, the CDR3 is TGTGCCAGCAGTGGGTCCCCCGGGACAGGGGGAGAGACCCAGTACTTC. Amino acids: CASSGSPGTGGETQYF.

This chain connects TRBV19 to TRBJ1-1, with D perhaps TRBD1 (5 bases). V lost 3 bases and J 3 bases, leaving 8 bases between the germline ends. This CDR3 has 13 residues. The germline V gene has CDR1 LNHDA and CDR2 SQIVND (reference sequence). The CDR3 reads CASSMRGDTEAFF. CDR3 nucleotides: TGTGCCAGTAGTATGCGGGGGGACACTGAAGCTTTCTTT.

V gene TRBV27 combines with J gene TRBJ1-1; TRBD1 is a possible D gene (5 bases). Germline V gene data show CDR1 as MNHEY and CDR2 as SMNVEV (reference sequence). The CDR3 spans 14 residues. Trimming stripped 2 bases from V and 1 base from J, with 8 bases between. This CDR3 is CASSLVQGNTEAFF. CDR3 DNA sequence: TGTGCCAGCAGTTTAGTCCAGGGGAACACTGAAGCTTTCTTT.

The V and J genes are TRBV29-1 and TRBJ2-7, with TRBD1 identical over 8 bases. V was clipped by 5 bases and J by 4 bases; unmatched bases: 4. Germline CDR1 SQVTM, CDR2 ANQGSEA. The CDR3 is 12 residues long. In nucleotides, the CDR3 is TGCAGCGTTAGGACAGGGTTGTACGAGCAGTACTTC. Translating it yields CSVRTGLYEQYF.

The chain recombines TRBV27 with TRBJ1-6; 8 positions agree with TRBD1. The germline gives CDR1 MNHEY, CDR2 SMNVEV (reference sequence). The V and J ends lost 5 bases and 9 bases, in that order; junction bases with no gene match: 9. CDR3 length: 15 residues. CDR3 sequence reads: CASSPSGTGLSPLHF. In DNA form, the CDR3 reads TGTGCCAGCAGTCCCTCCGGGACAGGTCTTTCACCCCTCCACTTT.

Written as DNA, the CDR3 is TGTGCCAGCAGCAGTTGGGCCTTTAAGCCCTACGAGCAGTACTTC. Its translation is CASSSWAFKPYEQYF. V gene TRBV28 combines with J gene TRBJ2-7, with D uncertain. Per the germline V gene, CDR1 is MDHEN and CDR2 is SYDVKM. Trimming removed 6 bases from V and 2 bases from J, with 17 bases in between. This CDR3 is built from 15 residues.

The rearrangement joins TRBV28 to TRBJ1-3; possible D gene TRBD1, 6 bases. Germline V gene data show CDR1 as MDHEN and CDR2 as SYDVKM. The CDR3 consists of 13 residues. Trimming removed 8 bases at V and 4 bases at J, with 12 bases between. The CDR3 protein is CASGGARGNTIYF. The CDR3, as DNA: TGTGCCAGCGGGGGGGCAAGGGGAAACACCATATATTTT. The full variable domain, in which reference TRBV28 and TRBJ1-3 provide the parts outside the CDR3, is DVKVTQSSRYLVKRTGEKVFLECVQDMDHENMFWYRQDPGLGLRLIYFSYDVKMKEKGDIPEGYSVSREKKERFSLILESASTNQTSMYLCASGGARGNTIYFGEGSWLTVV.

The CDR3 here is CASSLLDSNQPQHF. The CDR3 coding sequence is TGTGCCAGTAGTTTGCTAGATAGCAATCAGCCCCAGCATTTT. This rearrangement joins TRBV19 to TRBJ1-5; D gene ambiguous. V dropped 5 bases and J dropped 0 bases, with 8 bases sitting between them. The CDR3 covers 14 residues. Germline V gives CDR1 LNHDA, CDR2 SQIVND (reference sequence).

This chain connects TRBV28 to TRBJ2-1; D unresolved. Germline V lookup: CDR1 MDHEN, CDR2 SYDVKM. The CDR3 is 14 amino acids. V lost 8 bases, J lost 0 bases, and 11 bases lay in between. CDR3: CASCETFSYNEQFF. The DNA for the CDR3 is TGTGCCAGCTGCGAGACATTCTCCTACAATGAGCAGTTCTTC.

The rearrangement uses TRBV12-5 and TRBJ1-2; D remains unclear. Germline CDR1 reads LGHNT; CDR2 reads FRNRAP. The V and J ends lost 2 bases and 8 bases respectively, with 9 bases between them. The CDR3 consists of 12 residues. The CDR3 here is CASGLPPTGYTF. CDR3 nucleotide sequence: TGTGCTAGTGGTTTGCCCCCTACGGGCTACACCTTC.

The chain uses TRBV3-1 (or the pseudogene TRBV3-2) and TRBJ1-2, with D possibly TRBD1 on 5 matching bases. The CDR3 spans 14 residues. Germline loops: CDR1 LGHDT, CDR2 YNNKEL (reference sequence). Trimming stripped 3 bases from V and 7 bases from J, with 15 bases between. CDR3 DNA sequence: TGTGCCAGCAGCCACATGGACACCGTGGGTGGCTACACCTTC. This translates into CASSHMDTVGGYTF.

In its sample, this clone was seen once. The chain is built from TRBV6-2 or TRBV6-3 and TRBJ2-3, with 9 nucleotides matching TRBD2. Trimming cost V 0 bases and J 5 bases; bases outside gene matches: 9. Germline V lookup: CDR1 MNHEY, CDR2 SVGEGT. The CDR3 is 17 amino acids. DNA of the CDR3: TGTGCCAGCAGTTACTCGGTCGGCGGGAGGGCGGAAGATACGCAGTATTTT. Translated: CASSYSVGGRAEDTQYF.

The V call is TRBV6-1, the J call TRBJ1-6, with no clear D. The CDR3 length is 12 residues. Between the trimmed V and J ends, which lost 2 bases and 9 bases, there was a span of 5 bases. Per the germline V gene, CDR1 is MNHNS and CDR2 is SASEGT. The CDR3, as DNA: TGTGCCAGCAGTGAAACGCGTTCACCCCTCCACTTT. This encodes CASSETRSPLHF.

The chain couples TRBV9 to TRBJ1-1; D might be TRBD1 (6 bases). In germline, CDR1 is SGDLS, CDR2 YYNGEE. The CDR3 consists of 14 residues. Trimming stripped 3 bases from V and 4 bases from J, with 13 bases between. CDR3 sequence reads: CASSGPTGTTEAFF. The CDR3 nucleotides read TGTGCCAGCAGCGGACCTACAGGGACCACTGAAGCTTTCTTT.

The chain links TRBV19 to TRBJ1-4; D is ambiguous. Germline-derived CDR1 and CDR2 are LNHDA and SQIVND (reference sequence). CDR3 size: 15 residues. Trimming left V 4 bases short and J 2 bases short, with 11 bases between. CDR3 loop: CASSTKTGTNEKLFF. CDR3 coding DNA: TGTGCCAGTAGTACAAAAACCGGGACTAATGAAAAACTGTTTTTT.

The genes are TRBV14 and TRBJ2-3; 9 bases are a match to TRBD1. This CDR3 has 16 amino acids. V was pared by 1 base and J by 5 bases, with 7 bases of the junction left unmatched. From germline, CDR1 is SGHDN and CDR2 FVKESK. The CDR3, as DNA: TGTGCCAGCAGCCAAGGTTCCGGGACAGGGCAAGATACGCAGTATTTT. Translating gives CASSQGSGTGQDTQYF.

The genes are TRBV5-1 and TRBJ2-7; the D is unclear. The CDR3 loop spans 13 amino acids. The germline V gene has CDR1 SGHRS and CDR2 YFSETQ. V lost 4 bases and J 4 bases, leaving 12 bases between the germline ends. This chain's CDR3 is CASSPGLVYEQYF. DNA for the CDR3: TGCGCCAGCAGCCCCGGTCTAGTGTACGAGCAGTACTTC.

The rearrangement joins TRBV19 to TRBJ2-4; TRBD2 agrees at 7 bases. J gave up 3 bases and V 4 bases, and 9 bases lay outside the gene matches. Germline CDR1 LNHDA, CDR2 SQIVND (reference sequence). This CDR3 region has 16 residues. CDR3 region: CASSTWEGAGKNIQYF. The CDR3 region has the DNA TGTGCCAGTAGTACTTGGGAGGGAGCGGGCAAAAACATTCAGTACTTC.

The V gene is TRBV4-2, the J gene TRBJ1-4; D uncertain. Germline V CDR1 and CDR2: LGHNA, YNFKEQ. The V end lost 4 bases, the J end lost 2 bases, and 11 bases lay between the germline ends. This CDR3 is 15 amino acids long. The CDR3 sequence is CASSPHTRTNEKLFF. CDR3 nucleotides: TGTGCCAGCAGCCCCCATACTCGTACTAATGAAAAACTGTTTTTT.

The V and J genes are TRBV7-2 and TRBJ2-3, with 8 bases matching TRBD1. The CDR3 loop spans 14 amino acids. The germline CDR1 and CDR2 sequences are SGHTA and FQGNSA. J gave up 4 bases and V 5 bases, and 5 bases lay outside the gene matches. CDR3 sequence: CASSPGQGPDTQYF. As DNA, the CDR3 is TGTGCCAGCAGCCCAGGACAGGGCCCAGATACGCAGTATTTT.

The DNA for the CDR3 is TGTGCCAGCAGCCAAGATGATAGCTGGGAGACCCAGTACTTC. Translating gives CASSQDDSWETQYF. This rearrangement joins TRBV3-1 (or the pseudogene TRBV3-2) to TRBJ2-5, with D hard to call. Germline V gives CDR1 LGHDT, CDR2 YNNKEL (reference sequence). The CDR3 runs 14 residues. With 0 bases removed from V and 5 bases from J, the gap between germline ends came to 10 bases.

The chain carries TRBV30 and TRBJ1-6, with TRBD1 identical over 9 bases. CDR1 GTSNPN and CDR2 SVGIG come from the germline V gene (reference sequence). Trimming took 2 bases from V and 6 from J; bases not matched to a gene: 5. The CDR3 extends over 15 amino acids. CDR3 amino acids: CAWSLRDRVNSPLHF. The CDR3 nucleotides are TGTGCCTGGAGTCTCCGGGACAGGGTTAATTCACCCCTCCACTTT.

The CDR3 loop is CASSSGYGTDTQYF. In DNA form, the CDR3 reads TGTGCCAGCAGTTCCGGGTATGGCACAGATACGCAGTATTTT. The rearrangement links TRBV27 to TRBJ2-3; D is undetermined. Germline V CDR1 and CDR2: MNHEY, SMNVEV (reference sequence). CDR3 length equals 14 residues. Trimming took off 4 bases at V and 1 base at J, with 9 bases between the two ends.

The chain links TRBV10-3 to TRBJ2-5, with unresolved D. V lost 3 bases and J 5 bases, leaving 4 bases between the germline ends. The CDR3 runs 11 residues. Germline V lookup: CDR1 ENHRY, CDR2 SYGVKD. This CDR3 is CAISDGETQYF. The CDR3 DNA sequence: TGTGCCATCAGTGACGGGGAGACCCAGTACTTC.

In this sample, this clone is medium-sized (0.01 to 0.1%). This chain links TRBV18 with TRBJ1-1, with 8 bases identical to TRBD1. This CDR3 has 12 amino acids. Trimming took 4 bases from V and 6 from J; bases not matched to a gene: 1. CDR1 KGHSH and CDR2 LQKENI come from the germline V gene. The CDR3 region has the DNA TGTGCCAGCTCACTGGGACAGGCTGAAGCTTTCTTT. It is translated as CASSLGQAEAFF.